This T cell receptor (beta chain) appears in the sequencing data of a study of T cell responses to AZD1222 COVID-19 vaccine. About the research overall: Second-dose intervals near 4 or 12 weeks were combined. The study's findings and limits: Vaccination with two AZD1222 doses was followed by a rise in Spike-specific TCR breadth and depth. Repertoire sampling happened only post peak T cell response. Donor demographics were predominantly white British with a female majority; clonal diversity may be underestimated.

The protocol was immunoSEQ multiplex PCR, while the TCRdb copy is restricted to in-frame clones and leaves out a portion. The data contain 140,000 to 150,000 clones, approximately 90% of them seen just once; the ten biggest clones take up around 5.2%. Germline V gene data show CDR1 as SGHDT and CDR2 as YYEEEE. Trimming cost V 3 bases and J 0 bases; bases outside gene matches: 1. There are 14 residues in the CDR3. As concerns this clone: Its antigen is undetermined.

Source: peripheral blood, taken on day 0 of AZD1222 vaccination. The chain couples TRBV5-6 to TRBJ2-3; the match to TRBD2 covers 7 bases. The receptor comes from an adult in good health. CDR3 sequence reads: CASSSGGSTDTQYF. The CDR3 DNA is TGTGCCAGCAGCTCGGGGGGAAGCACAGATACGCAGTATTTT.